This TCR beta chain was found in a study of cytomegalovirus exposure and HLA in healthy donors. Overall study results and limits: A few chains tied to CMV proved CMV antigen-specific in vitro. The tendency of first-cohort TCR clusters to co-occur in the approximately 120 validation repertoires was identified by a subsequent analysis.

Data came from immunoSEQ multiplex PCR; TCRdb stores just in-frame clones and leaves some out. The sample lists about 240,000 clones; 85% to 90% were seen once. Between the trimmed V and J ends, which lost 5 bases and 7 bases, there was a span of 14 bases. The CDR3 extends over 12 amino acids. The V gene's germline CDR1 is GTSNPN and CDR2 SVGIG (reference sequence). In regard to this clone: Its antigen is unknown.

Material for sequencing was PBMCs. The V call is TRBV30, the J call TRBJ1-2; tentative D call: TRBD1 (5 bases). The receptor was isolated from a man in his late teens or twenties in good health and CMV-seronegative. This CDR3 is CAWGREVGGYTF. CDR3 sequence (DNA): TGTGCCTGGGGCAGGGAGGTTGGTGGCTACACCTTC.